The 20 T cell receptor beta chains below were found in one sample sequenced in a study of T cells in Graves' hyperthyroidism and ophthalmopathy. TCR beta CDR3 sequences were amplified from RNA transcripts. Researchers ran a first-round RT-PCR on the TCR CDR3 using the HTBI primer set. TCRdb called the multiplex PCR reads again in MiXCR, with one record for every CDR3 protein. The table includes around 300,000 distinct CDR3 sequences, roughly an eighth detected once. The sample taken for sequencing was blood. The receptors were sampled from a woman in her thirties or forties with Graves' hyperthyroidism.

A note on this clonotype: Relative to the germline gene, one junction end is altered; a read error may explain this. The chain links TRBV20-1 to TRBJ2-7, with D perhaps matching TRBD1 (6 bases). Per germline, CDR1 DFQATT and CDR2 SNEGSKA (reference sequence). There are 12 residues in the CDR3. The CDR3 DNA reads TGCAGTGCTATTACAGGGTCCTACGAGCAGCACTTC. It translates to CSAITGSYEQHF.

This clonotype showed up many times. The rearrangement joins TRBV28 to TRBJ2-3, with D possibly being TRBD1 (6 bases). The V gene lost 6 bases and the J gene lost 1 base, with 14 bases spanning the gap. Looked up from germline, CDR1 is MDHEN and CDR2 is SYDVKM. This CDR3 spans 15 amino acids. The CDR3 loop is CASSPGAFGTDTQYF. CDR3 DNA sequence: TGTGCCAGCAGCCCAGGGGCGTTTGGCACAGATACGCAGTATTTT.

This clonotype was detected many times. This sequence joins TRBV2 and TRBJ2-3, with 7 bases aligning to TRBD1. Germline CDR1 SNHLY, CDR2 FYNNEI. The CDR3 sequence is 14 residues long. V was clipped by 6 bases and J by 3 bases; unmatched bases: 6. CDR3 in DNA: TGTGCCAGCAGGACGACAGGGACGACAGATACGCAGTATTTT. Protein sequence: CASRTTGTTDTQYF.

In regard to this clonotype: With a much larger clone just one base away, this may be a read error. In this CDR3 the conserved last residue, phenylalanine or tryptophan, is missing, so a read error is likely. This chain uses TRBV12-3 or TRBV12-4 with TRBJ1-2; 8 bases are a match to TRBD1. Trimming removed 5 bases from V and 8 bases from J; junction bases left unmatched: 10. CDR3 length: 14 amino acids. The CDR3 DNA follows: TGTGCCAGCAGTCCATCGGACAGGGTCGGCGGCTACACCCTC. Its translation is CASSPSDRVGGYTL.

V gene TRBV19 combines with J gene TRBJ1-2, with TRBD1 as a possible D gene (6 bases). This CDR3 comprises 16 residues. The V end lost 2 bases, the J end lost 7 bases, and 20 bases lay between the germline ends. Germline values: CDR1 LNHDA, CDR2 SQIVND (reference sequence). The CDR3: CASSIILGALTSGYTF. Here the CDR3 DNA reads TGTGCCAGTAGTATAATTTTGGGGGCCCTCACGTCTGGCTACACCTTC.

This clonotype was observed many times. The rearrangement links TRBV7-3 to TRBJ1-1; weak D call: TRBD1 (5 bases). CDR1 and CDR2 from the germline V gene are SGHTA and FQGTGA. CDR3 size: 13 residues. Trimming shortened V by 4 bases and J by 5 bases, and 11 bases separated the two germline ends. The CDR3, as DNA: TGTGCCAGCAGCTCAGGGTATGGGACTGAAGCTTTCTTT. Protein product: CASSSGYGTEAFF.

This rearrangement joins TRBV6-9 to TRBJ1-5, with 10 bases matching TRBD1. The CDR3 is 14 amino acids. CDR1 MNHGY and CDR2 SVAAGI come from the germline V gene. Trimming at V came to 4 bases and at J to 6 bases, leaving 3 bases not matched to a gene. The CDR3 sequence is CASSFWTGGQPQHF. CDR3 nucleotides: TGTGCCAGCAGTTTCTGGACAGGGGGTCAGCCCCAGCATTTT.

This clonotype showed up many times. The chain combines TRBV9 with TRBJ2-1; no reliable D call. Per germline, CDR1 SGDLS and CDR2 YYNGEE. The CDR3 is 13 residues long. Trimming removed 4 bases from V and 10 bases from J, with 15 bases in between. The CDR3 nucleotides read TGTGCCAGCAGCCCACCGCTGGCCCGAGAGCAGTTCTTC. As protein: CASSPPLAREQFF. The entire variable domain, with the rest obtained from reference TRBV9 and TRBJ2-1, is as follows: DSGVTQTPKHLITATGQRVTLRCSPRSGDLSVYWYQQSLDQGLQFLIQYYNGEERAKGNILERFSAQQFPDLHSELNLSSLELGDSALYFCASSPPLAREQFFGPGTRLTVL.

This clonotype was counted at least ten times. The CDR3 DNA reads as TGTGCCAGCAGTTACTCAGATCAGGGGCCTCTCCAAGAGACCCAGTACTTC. Its translation: CASSYSDQGPLQETQYF. The chain combines TRBV6-5 with TRBJ2-5; perhaps TRBD1 as D (6 bases). V was trimmed by 0 bases and J by 1 base, leaving 15 bases between them. This CDR3 comprises 17 residues. Germline V gene lookup returns CDR1 MNHEY and CDR2 SVGAGI.

This clonotype was recorded a few times. This rearrangement joins TRBV25-1 to TRBJ1-2; D gene uncertain. Germline CDR1 reads MGHDK; CDR2 reads SYGVNS. V lost 0 bases to trimming and J lost 6 bases, with 8 bases between them. There are 13 residues in the CDR3. The CDR3 sequence: CASSEYITDGYTF. The CDR3 bases are TGTGCCAGCAGTGAATATATCACGGATGGCTACACCTTC.

This clonotype was seen at least ten times. The chain employs TRBV6-1 and TRBJ1-1, with D possibly TRBD1 on 5 matching bases. This CDR3 is 14 amino acids long. V was cut by 8 bases and J by 0 bases, with 13 bases left in between. Germline values: CDR1 MNHNS, CDR2 SASEGT. CDR3 in amino acids: CASLLGTVNTEAFF. In DNA, the CDR3 is TGTGCCAGCTTACTAGGGACGGTGAACACTGAAGCTTTCTTT.

This clonotype showed up many times. The chain employs TRBV6-1 and TRBJ2-7; TRBD2 matches at 11 bases. The trim removed 6 bases at V and 6 bases at J, leaving 10 bases unmatched. In germline, CDR1 is MNHNS, CDR2 SASEGT. The CDR3 is 15 residues long. The CDR3 spells CASSYGTSGLFEQYF. The CDR3 coding sequence is TGTGCCAGCAGCTATGGGACTAGCGGACTCTTCGAGCAGTACTTC.

In regard to this clonotype: It may be a read error: a sequence one base away is much more abundant. This chain uses TRBV5-4 with TRBJ2-3, with D hard to call. Germline loops: CDR1 SGHNT, CDR2 YYREEE (reference sequence). V was cut by 1 base and J by 2 bases, with 5 bases left in between. The CDR3 sequence is 13 residues long. The CDR3 is CASSLTITDTQYF. Here the CDR3 DNA reads TGTGCCAGCAGCTTGACTATCACAGATACGCAGTATTTT.

This clonotype was observed at least ten times. The rearrangement uses TRBV7-2 and TRBJ2-3; the match to TRBD1 covers 9 bases. The germline gives CDR1 SGHTA, CDR2 FQGNSA. The CDR3 length is 18 residues. The V and J ends lost 1 base and 5 bases, in that order; junction bases with no gene match: 13. This CDR3 reads CASSLGVMDRGGEDTQYF. The CDR3 DNA reads as TGTGCCAGCAGCTTAGGGGTAATGGACAGGGGAGGGGAAGATACGCAGTATTTT.

This clonotype was counted a few times. The chain is built from TRBV2 and TRBJ2-2, with 15 positions matching TRBD2. After removal of 4 bases from V and 6 bases from J, the junction contained 12 bases not matched to a gene. Germline-derived CDR1 and CDR2 are SNHLY and FYNNEI. The CDR3 totals 19 residues. The CDR3 loop is CASSAGLAGGPKGSGELFF. CDR3 coding DNA: TGTGCCAGCAGTGCGGGACTAGCGGGAGGCCCGAAGGGGTCCGGGGAGCTGTTTTTT.

With respect to this clonotype: This sequence may be a read error, since a much larger clone differs from it by one base. The rearrangement uses TRBV12-3 or TRBV12-4 and TRBJ1-6, with D tentatively TRBD1 (6 bases). V was clipped by 6 bases and J by 9 bases, with 18 bases between them. The CDR3 covers 15 residues. The chain's CDR3 is CASRHQTGVGSPLHF. CDR3 DNA: TGTGCCAGCAGGCATCAGACAGGCGTCGGTTCACCCCTCCACTTT.

This chain joins TRBV29-1 and TRBJ2-3; D not certain. V lost 8 bases, J lost 0 bases, and 12 bases lay in between. The CDR3 is made up of 13 amino acids. Germline CDR1 SQVTM, CDR2 ANQGSEA. CDR3 sequence reads: CSSTESSTDTQYF. Written as DNA, the CDR3 is TGCAGCTCGACGGAATCTAGCACAGATACGCAGTATTTT.

This clonotype was found many times. The chain combines TRBV2 with TRBJ2-5; 8 bases match TRBD2. The trim removed 11 bases at V and 2 bases at J, leaving 7 bases unmatched. The CDR3 runs to 13 residues. Germline V gives CDR1 SNHLY, CDR2 FYNNEI. CDR3 coding DNA: TGTGCCTCGCATAGCGGGGATCAAGAGACCCAGTACTTC. Translated: CASHSGDQETQYF.

The table lists this clonotype with a few counts. The chain uses TRBV19 and TRBJ1-4; 9 nucleotides align to TRBD1. The junction had 2 bases not matched to a gene; V was cut back by 5 bases and J by 4 bases. From germline, CDR1 is LNHDA and CDR2 SQIVND (reference sequence). CDR3 size: 14 residues. CDR3 in DNA: TGTGCCAGTAGTTGGACAGGGGTTAATGAAAAACTGTTTTTT. It encodes CASSWTGVNEKLFF.

V is TRBV19 and J is TRBJ2-5; tentatively, D is TRBD1 (5 bases). From germline, CDR1 is LNHDA and CDR2 SQIVND (reference sequence). V lost 5 bases, J lost 4 bases, and 14 bases lay in between. There are 14 residues in the CDR3. In DNA, the CDR3 is TGTGCCAGTAGTTCTTTGGACACACCAGAGACCCAGTACTTC. Amino acid sequence: CASSSLDTPETQYF.